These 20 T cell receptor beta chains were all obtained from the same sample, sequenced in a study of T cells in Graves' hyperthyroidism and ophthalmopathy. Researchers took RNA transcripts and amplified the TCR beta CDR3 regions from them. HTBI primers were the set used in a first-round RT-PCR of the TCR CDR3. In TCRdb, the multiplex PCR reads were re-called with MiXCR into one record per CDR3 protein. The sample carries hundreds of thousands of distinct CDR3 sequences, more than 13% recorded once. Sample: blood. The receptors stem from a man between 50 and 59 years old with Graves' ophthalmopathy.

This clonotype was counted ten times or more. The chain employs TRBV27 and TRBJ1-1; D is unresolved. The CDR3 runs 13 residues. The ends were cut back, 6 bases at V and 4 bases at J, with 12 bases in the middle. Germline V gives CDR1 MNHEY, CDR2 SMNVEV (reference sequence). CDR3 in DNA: TGTGCCAGCAGCGAAACTTTGGGCACTGAAGCTTTCTTT. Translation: CASSETLGTEAFF.

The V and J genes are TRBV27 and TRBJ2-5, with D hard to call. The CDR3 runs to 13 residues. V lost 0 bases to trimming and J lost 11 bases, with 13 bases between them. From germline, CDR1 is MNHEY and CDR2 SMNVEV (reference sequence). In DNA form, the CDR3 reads TGTGCCAGCAGTTTATCGTTAGACACAGTTCAGTACTTC. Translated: CASSLSLDTVQYF.

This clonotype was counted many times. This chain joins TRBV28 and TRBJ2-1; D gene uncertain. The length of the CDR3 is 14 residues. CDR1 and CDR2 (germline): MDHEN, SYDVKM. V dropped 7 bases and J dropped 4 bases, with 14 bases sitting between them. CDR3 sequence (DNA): TGTGCCAGCAACCCCGTGGAGAATTACAATGAGCAGTTCTTC. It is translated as CASNPVENYNEQFF.

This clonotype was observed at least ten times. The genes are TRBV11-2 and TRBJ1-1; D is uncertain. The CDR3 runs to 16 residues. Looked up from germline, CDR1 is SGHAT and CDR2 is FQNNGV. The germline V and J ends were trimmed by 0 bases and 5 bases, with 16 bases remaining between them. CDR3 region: CASSLEPPRVGTEAFF. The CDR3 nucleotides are TGTGCCAGCAGCTTAGAGCCCCCCCGGGTGGGTACTGAAGCTTTCTTT.

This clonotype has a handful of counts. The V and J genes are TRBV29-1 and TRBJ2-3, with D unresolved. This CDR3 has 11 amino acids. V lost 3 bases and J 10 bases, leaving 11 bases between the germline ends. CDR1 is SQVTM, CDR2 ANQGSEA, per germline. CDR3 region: CSVDSGFAQYF. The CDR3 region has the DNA TGCAGCGTTGATTCCGGGTTTGCGCAGTATTTT.

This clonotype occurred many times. The CDR3 here is CASGQGGSYEQYF. In DNA, the CDR3 is TGTGCCAGCGGACAGGGAGGGTCCTACGAGCAGTACTTC. The chain recombines TRBV6-1 with TRBJ2-7, with a tentative D call TRBD1 (8 bases). The CDR3 spans 13 residues. The germline V gene encodes CDR1 MNHNS and CDR2 SASEGT. V lost 8 bases to trimming and J lost 1 base, with 12 bases between them.

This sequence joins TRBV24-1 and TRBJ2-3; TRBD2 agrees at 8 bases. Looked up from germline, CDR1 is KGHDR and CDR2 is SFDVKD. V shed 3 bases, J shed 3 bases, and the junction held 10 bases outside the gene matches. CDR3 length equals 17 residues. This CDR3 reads CATSDPPTGGPTDTQYF. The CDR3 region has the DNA TGTGCCACCAGTGATCCCCCCACGGGAGGGCCAACAGATACGCAGTATTTT.

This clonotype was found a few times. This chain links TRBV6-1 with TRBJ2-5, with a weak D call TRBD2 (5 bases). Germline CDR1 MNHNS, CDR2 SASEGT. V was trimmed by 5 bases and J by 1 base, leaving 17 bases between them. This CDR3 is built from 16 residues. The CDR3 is CASSPPRAATQETQYF. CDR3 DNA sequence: TGTGCCAGCAGTCCGCCCCGAGCGGCAACCCAAGAGACCCAGTACTTC.

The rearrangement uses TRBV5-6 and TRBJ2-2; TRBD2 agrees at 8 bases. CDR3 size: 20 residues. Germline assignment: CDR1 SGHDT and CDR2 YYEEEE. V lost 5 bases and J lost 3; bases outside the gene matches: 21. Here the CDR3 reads CASRSPGLGFNSRDTGELFF. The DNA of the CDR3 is TGTGCCAGCAGGTCGCCGGGACTAGGGTTCAACAGTCGGGACACCGGGGAGCTGTTTTTT.

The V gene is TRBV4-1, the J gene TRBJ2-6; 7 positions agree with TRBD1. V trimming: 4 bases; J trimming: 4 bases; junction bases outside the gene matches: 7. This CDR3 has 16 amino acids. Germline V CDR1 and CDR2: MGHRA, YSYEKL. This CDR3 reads CASSRDRAIGANVLTF. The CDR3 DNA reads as TGCGCCAGCAGCCGAGACAGGGCGATAGGGGCCAACGTCCTGACTTTC.

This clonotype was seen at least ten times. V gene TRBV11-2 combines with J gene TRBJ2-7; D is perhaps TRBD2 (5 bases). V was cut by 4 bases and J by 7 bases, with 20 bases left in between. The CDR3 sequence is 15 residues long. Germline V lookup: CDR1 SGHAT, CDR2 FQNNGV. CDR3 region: CASSWVLRAGGEQYF. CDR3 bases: TGTGCCAGCAGCTGGGTATTGAGGGCAGGCGGTGAGCAGTACTTC.

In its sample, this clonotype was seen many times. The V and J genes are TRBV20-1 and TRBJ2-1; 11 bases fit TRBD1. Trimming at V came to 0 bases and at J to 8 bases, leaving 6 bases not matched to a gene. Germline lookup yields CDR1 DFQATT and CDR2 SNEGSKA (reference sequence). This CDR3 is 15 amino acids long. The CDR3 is CSAREPGQGDHEQFF. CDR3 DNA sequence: TGCAGTGCTAGAGAGCCGGGACAGGGGGATCATGAGCAGTTCTTC.

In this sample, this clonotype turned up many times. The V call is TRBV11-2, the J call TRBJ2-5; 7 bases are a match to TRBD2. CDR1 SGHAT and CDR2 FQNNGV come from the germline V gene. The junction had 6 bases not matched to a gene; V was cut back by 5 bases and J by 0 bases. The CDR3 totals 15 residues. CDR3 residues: CASSLVGGYQETQYF. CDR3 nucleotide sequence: TGTGCCAGCAGCCTGGTGGGAGGGTACCAAGAGACCCAGTACTTC.

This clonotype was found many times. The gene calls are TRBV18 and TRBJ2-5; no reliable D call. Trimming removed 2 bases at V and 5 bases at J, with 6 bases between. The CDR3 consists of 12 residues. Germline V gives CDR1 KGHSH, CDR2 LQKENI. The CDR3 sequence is CASSPIAETQYF. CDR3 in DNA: TGTGCCAGCTCACCAATCGCCGAGACCCAGTACTTC.

CDR3 sequence reads: CASSSHPREVWGSEQYF. In nucleotides, the CDR3 is TGTGCCAGCAGCTCACATCCCCGGGAGGTTTGGGGTTCCGAGCAGTACTTC. The chain carries TRBV13 and TRBJ2-7; 7 nucleotides line up with TRBD2. Per germline, CDR1 PRHDT and CDR2 FYEKMQ (reference sequence). This CDR3 has 17 amino acids. V shed 4 bases and J 6 bases; nucleotides not matched to a gene: 18. Looking up the rest from reference TRBV13 and TRBJ2-7 gives the full variable domain: AAGVIQSPRHLIKEKRETATLKCYPIPRHDTVYWYQQGPGQDPQFLISFYEKMQSDKGSIPDRFSAQQFSDYHSELNMSSLELGDSALYFCASSSHPREVWGSEQYFGPGTRLTVT.

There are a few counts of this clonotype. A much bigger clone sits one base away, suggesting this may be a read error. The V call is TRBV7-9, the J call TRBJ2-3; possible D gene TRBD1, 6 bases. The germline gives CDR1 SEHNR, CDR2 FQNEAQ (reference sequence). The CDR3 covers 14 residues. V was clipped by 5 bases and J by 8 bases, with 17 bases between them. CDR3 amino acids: CASSPEWTVGTQYF. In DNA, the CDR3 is TGTGCCAGCAGCCCCGAATGGACAGTAGGTACGCAGTATTTT.

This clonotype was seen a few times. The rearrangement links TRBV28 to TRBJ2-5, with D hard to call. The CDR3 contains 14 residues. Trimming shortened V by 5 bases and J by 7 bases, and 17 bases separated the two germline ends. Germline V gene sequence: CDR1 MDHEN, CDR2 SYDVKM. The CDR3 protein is CASSPPLRWVTQYF. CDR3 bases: TGTGCCAGCAGTCCCCCCCTCAGATGGGTGACCCAGTACTTC.

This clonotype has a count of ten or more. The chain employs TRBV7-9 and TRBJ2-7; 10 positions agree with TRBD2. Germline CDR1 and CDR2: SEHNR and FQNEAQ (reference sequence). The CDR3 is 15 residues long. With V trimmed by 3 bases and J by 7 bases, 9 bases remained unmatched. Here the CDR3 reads CASSLASGSTGEQYF. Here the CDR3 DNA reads TGTGCCAGCAGCTTGGCTAGCGGGAGTACTGGAGAGCAGTACTTC.

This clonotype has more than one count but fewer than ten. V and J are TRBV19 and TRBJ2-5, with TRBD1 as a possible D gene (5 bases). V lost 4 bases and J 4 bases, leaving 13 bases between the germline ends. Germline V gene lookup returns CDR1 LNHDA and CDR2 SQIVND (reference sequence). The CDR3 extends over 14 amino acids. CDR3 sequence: CASSTRGRVETQYF. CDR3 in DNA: TGTGCCAGTAGTACCCGAGGCAGGGTAGAGACCCAGTACTTC.

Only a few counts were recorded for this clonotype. CDR3 loop: CASSYSRDRAYEQYF. The CDR3 DNA sequence: TGTGCCAGCAGTTACTCTCGGGACAGGGCCTACGAGCAGTACTTC. The gene calls are TRBV6-6 and TRBJ2-7; 9 bases line up with TRBD1. CDR1 MNHNY and CDR2 SVGAGI come from the germline V gene (reference sequence). Trimming at V came to 0 bases and at J to 2 bases, leaving 2 bases not matched to a gene. The CDR3 spans 15 residues.